This T cell receptor beta chain was obtained from a study of T cells in Graves' hyperthyroidism and ophthalmopathy. Study-wide findings and caveats: Within blood appeared most thyroid clonotypes that had expanded above 0.001. Ophthalmopathy could be told apart from stable hyperthyroidism with a 13 V-J model.

Patients aged 18 to 65 with hyperthyroidism were newly diagnosed, with duration under 2 months. Diagnostic decisions used clinical symptoms, serum thyroxine and TRAb, thyroid ultrasound and orbital computed tomography. Germline values: CDR1 SGHTA, CDR2 FQGNSA. The J segment lost 5 bases and the V segment lost 5 bases, leaving 15 bases of the junction unmatched. The CDR3 spans 17 residues. Many counts were recorded for this clonotype. Its matching antigen is unknown. RNA transcripts gave rise to amplified TCR beta CDR3 regions. The TCR CDR3 first-round RT-PCR relied on the HTBI primer set. In TCRdb, the multiplex PCR reads were re-called with MiXCR into one record per CDR3 protein. This sample has 530,000 or so distinct CDR3 sequences, with about 43% found just once.

This clonotype was obtained from a woman younger than 30 with Graves' hyperthyroidism. V gene TRBV7-2 combines with J gene TRBJ2-7; 10 bases map to TRBD2. The sequencing sample was made of peripheral blood or thyroid tissue (not recorded which). Written as DNA, the CDR3 is TGTGCCAGCAGCATCCTACCGCTAGCGGGAGAAGAAGACGAGCAGTACTTC. As protein: CASSILPLAGEEDEQYF. Drawing the rest from reference TRBV7-2 and TRBJ2-7, the complete variable domain is GAGVSQSPSNKVTEKGKDVELRCDPISGHTALYWYRQSLGQGLEFLIYFQGNSAPDKSGLPSDRFSAERTGGSVSTLTIQRTQQEDSAVYLCASSILPLAGEEDEQYFGPGTRLTVT.